This T cell receptor (beta chain) was retrieved from a study of T cells in Graves' hyperthyroidism and ophthalmopathy. With regard to this clonotype: Antigen specificity is unknown.

Study-level results: With a median lead of around 6.7 months before onset, the model predicted ophthalmopathy. Ophthalmopathy and stable hyperthyroidism were told apart by a 13 V-J model.

Graves' hyperthyroidism was deemed stable given no ophthalmopathy progression within 18 months. RNA transcripts served as the template for amplifying TCR beta CDR3 regions. The study used the HTBI primer set for a first-round RT-PCR of the TCR CDR3. TCRdb independently ran MiXCR on the multiplex PCR reads; one entry per CDR3 protein. Of 500,000 to 650,000 distinct CDR3 sequences listed, roughly 15% were seen once; the top ten hold approximately 13%. The CDR3 has 15 amino acids. Germline-derived CDR1 and CDR2 are SNHLY and FYNNEI. Trimming removed 5 bases from V and 10 bases from J; junction bases left unmatched: 10.

This TCR came from a woman in her forties with Graves' hyperthyroidism. The chain has TRBV2 and TRBJ1-6; TRBD1 matches 8 bases. The source material was blood. The CDR3 sequence: CASSSRTTGESPLHF. In nucleotides, the CDR3 is TGTGCCAGCAGTTCTCGAACGACAGGGGAATCACCCCTCCACTTT. Combining the CDR3 with reference TRBV2 and TRBJ1-6 gives the whole variable domain EPEVTQTPSHQVTQMGQEVILRCVPISNHLYFYWYRQILGQKVEFLVSFYNNEISEKSEIFDDQFSVERPDGSNFTLKIRSTKLEDSAMYFCASSSRTTGESPLHFGNGTRLTVT.